A selection of T cell receptor beta chains follows, all from one sample in a study of blood T cell repertoires in COVID-19. Sequencing was performed with immunoSEQ multiplex PCR; in TCRdb, only in-frame clones are kept and a portion is missing. Of 90,000 to 140,000 clones in the sample, under 80% were seen once. Sequenced: peripheral blood. These receptors were taken from a woman in her 70s with acute or convalescent COVID-19. The CDR3 runs from the conserved cysteine through the conserved F or W. The D gene is left open where the match is weak. Some rows have no size entry. The others give once, few or many, or a class for an expanded clone.

J	size	V	D	DNA	CDR3
TRBJ1-6	many	TRBV6-1	-	TGTGCCAGCAGTGAACAAAGGGGGACCTCACCCCTCCACTTT	CASSEQRGTSPLHF
TRBJ1-6	few	TRBV30	TRBD1	TGTGCCTGGAGTGTACGACTCCGGACAGGGAGTTCACCCCTCCACTTT	CAWSVRLRTGSSPLHF
TRBJ2-5	-	TRBV30	-	TGTGCCTGGAGTGAGGGGTCCGGGACTTTCCGAACTGGGACCCAGTACTTC	CAWSEGSGTFRTGTQYF
TRBJ2-1	-	TRBV5-4	TRBD1	TGTGCCAGCAGCACTGACAGGGTGAATGAGCAGTTCTTC	CASSTDRVNEQFF
TRBJ1-1	-	TRBV23-1	-	TGCGCCAGCAGTCATTTCCCGAATAGTGTGGCCGGGGCTTTCTTT	CASSHFPNSVAGAFF
TRBJ2-5	-	TRBV19	-	TGTGCCAGTAGCGGGGGGCCTCAAGAGACCCAGTACTTC	CASSGGPQETQYF
TRBJ2-2	once	TRBV6-5	-	TGTGCCAGCATGATAGGACAGTACACCGGGGAGCTGTTTTTT	CASMIGQYTGELFF
TRBJ1-6	-	TRBV5-6	TRBD1	TGTGCCAGCAGCCGACGACAGGGGGCGTCGGATTCACCCCTCCACTTT	CASSRRQGASDSPLHF
TRBJ2-1	-	TRBV5-1	-	TGCGCCAGCATCAATAGCAAGGCTAGCTCCTACAATGAGCAGTTCTTC	CASINSKASSYNEQFF
TRBJ1-5	-	TRBV5-1	-	TGCGCCAGCAGCTTGGAAGGGGCGGGGGACCAGCCCCAGCATTTT	CASSLEGAGDQPQHF
TRBJ1-2	-	TRBV28	-	TGTGCCAGCAGTTTACCATTTGGACAGTCCCAAGGTGGCTACACCTTC	CASSLPFGQSQGGYTF
TRBJ2-7	-	TRBV5-1	-	TGCGCCAGCAGCTTGGATACAGGGACGGGCGAGCAGTACTTC	CASSLDTGTGEQYF
TRBJ1-2	few	TRBV7-9	TRBD1	TGTGCCAGCAGCTTATTGGAGGGGGCGTACTATGGCTACACCTTC	CASSLLEGAYYGYTF
TRBJ1-6	-	TRBV19	TRBD1	TGTGCCAGTAGATCTCGACAGGGTTCGTATTCACCCCTCCACTTT	CASRSRQGSYSPLHF
TRBJ2-7	-	TRBV30	-	TGTGCCTGGACGGGGGACTACGAGCAGTACTTC	CAWTGDYEQYF
TRBJ2-3	-	TRBV28	-	TGTGCCGCAATCCCCCCGGGCCGACAGCCCACAGATACGCAGTATTTT	CAAIPPGRQPTDTQYF
TRBJ1-1	-	TRBV5-6	TRBD1	TGTGCCAGCAGCCAGACAGGGGAGGTAGGAGCTTTCTTT	CASSQTGEVGAFF
TRBJ2-5	-	TRBV3-1/TRBV3-2	-	TGTGCCAGCAGTCAGTTCTTGCAGGGCAATCAAGAGACCCAGTACTTC	CASSQFLQGNQETQYF
TRBJ2-7	few	TRBV28	-	TGTGCCAGCAGTTTTATGTCCGGTACAGGGCCCCTTGGGCAGTACTTC	CASSFMSGTGPLGQYF
TRBJ2-1	-	TRBV2	TRBD2	TGTGCCAGCAGAGGACTAGCGGGGGGGCCAAACAATGAGCAGTTCTTC	CASRGLAGGPNNEQFF
TRBJ2-7	-	TRBV10-2	TRBD2	TGCGCCAGCAGTGTTACGCTAGCGGGGGACGAGCAGTACTTC	CASSVTLAGDEQYF
TRBJ1-1	few	TRBV19	TRBD1	TGTGCCAGTAGTGTGACAGGGACAGGGGCTGAAGCTTTCTTT	CASSVTGTGAEAFF
TRBJ2-7	-	TRBV11-2	TRBD2	TGTGCCAGCAGCTTATTGGCCCTCGGGACTACCCCCTCCTACGAGCAGTACTTC	CASSLLALGTTPSYEQYF
TRBJ2-1	few	TRBV27	TRBD1	TGTGCCAGCAGTCCGACAGGGTCTTTTGGCAATGAGCAGTTCTTC	CASSPTGSFGNEQFF
TRBJ2-5	-	TRBV18	-	TGTGCCAGCTCACCCGGGACACGGGGAGAGACCCAGTACTTC	CASSPGTRGETQYF
TRBJ1-1	few	TRBV10-2	TRBD1	TGCGCCAGCAGTGAGTGGCACAGGGGCGCGTTAACTGAAGCTTTCTTT	CASSEWHRGALTEAFF
TRBJ2-7	few	TRBV6-6	TRBD1	TGTGCCAGCAGTTTCGGGACAGCTCCGAGGAACGAGCAGTACTTC	CASSFGTAPRNEQYF
TRBJ1-6	many	TRBV7-2	-	TGTGCCAGCAGCTTATCGTGGGACACTACTTCACCCCTCCACTTT	CASSLSWDTTSPLHF
TRBJ2-4	-	TRBV7-9	TRBD1	TGTGCCAGCAGCCCCGGGACAGGGTCTATCAAAAACATTCAGTACTTC	CASSPGTGSIKNIQYF
TRBJ2-2	-	TRBV3-1/TRBV3-2	-	TGTGCCAGCAGCCAAGGTAGTCTAAACACCGGGGAGCTGTTTTTT	CASSQGSLNTGELFF
TRBJ1-4	few	TRBV27	-	TGTGCCAGCAGTTTGTTCTCAGGGTCCCCGCTCGAAAAACTGTTTTTT	CASSLFSGSPLEKLFF
TRBJ2-3	-	TRBV5-1	-	TGCGCCAGCAGGGAAGCGGCCGATACGCAGTATTTT	CASREAADTQYF
TRBJ1-1	-	TRBV2	-	TGTGCCAGCAGGGCTTTCCAATCGAACACTGAAGCTTTCTTT	CASRAFQSNTEAFF
TRBJ2-2	-	TRBV18	-	TGTGCCAGCTCACCACCGGCAGGGAACACCGGGGAGCTGTTTTTT	CASSPPAGNTGELFF
TRBJ2-2	-	TRBV19	TRBD1	TGTGCCAGTAGTACGACAGGGGGCGGGGAGCTGTTTTTT	CASSTTGGGELFF
TRBJ1-2	once	TRBV10-3	TRBD1	TGTGCCATCAGTGAGTCGATGCAGGGGGCGGGAGGCTACACCTTC	CAISESMQGAGGYTF
TRBJ2-7	-	TRBV27	TRBD1	TGTGCCAGCAGTTTATACGCCCCGGGGACAGGGGGAACCTACGAGCAGTACTTC	CASSLYAPGTGGTYEQYF
TRBJ2-7	-	TRBV6-2/TRBV6-3	-	TGTGCCAGCAGTTACGGGGGGACTGTCTACGAGCAGTACTTC	CASSYGGTVYEQYF
TRBJ1-5	-	TRBV7-8	TRBD1	TGTGCCAGCAGCTTAGCGTACGGACAGGGGACGGTTGGGCAGCCCCAGCATTTT	CASSLAYGQGTVGQPQHF
TRBJ2-7	-	TRBV30	TRBD1	TGTGCCTGGAGTGCACTACAGGGGGCCGGCGAGCAGTACTTC	CAWSALQGAGEQYF
TRBJ2-1	-	TRBV3-1/TRBV3-2	TRBD1	TGTGCCAGCAGCCAAGTTACAGGGGGGTGGAATGAGCAGTTCTTC	CASSQVTGGWNEQFF
TRBJ1-6	few	TRBV5-4	-	TGTGCCAGCAGCTTGGGGGGTCCCCACAGGAAAGCACCCCTCCACTTT	CASSLGGPHRKAPLHF
TRBJ2-1	-	TRBV11-3	TRBD1	TGTGCCAGCAGCTTAGGACAGGGGGGTCTCAATGAGCAGTTCTTC	CASSLGQGGLNEQFF
TRBJ1-1	-	TRBV3-1/TRBV3-2	TRBD1	TGTGCCAGCTGGAGACAGGGGGAAGCTTTCTTT	CASWRQGEAFF
TRBJ2-3	-	TRBV10-3	-	TGTGCCATCAGTGAGTCGCGGGCTAGCACAGATACGCAGTATTTT	CAISESRASTDTQYF
TRBJ2-2	-	TRBV2	TRBD1	TGTGCCGTAGGGACAGGCGCAGCGAACACCGGGGAGCTGTTTTTT	CAVGTGAANTGELFF
TRBJ2-7	-	TRBV12-5	TRBD2	TGTGCTAGTGTTTTTACTAGCGGGTACGAGCAGTACTTC	CASVFTSGYEQYF
TRBJ1-1	-	TRBV5-1	TRBD1	TGCGCCAGCAGCTTGAGGGCAGGGGGTCAAGGCACTGAAGCTTTCTTT	CASSLRAGGQGTEAFF
TRBJ1-5	-	TRBV27	-	TGTGCCAGCAGTCCCCGGGGCAATCAGCCCCAGCATTTT	CASSPRGNQPQHF
TRBJ1-3	-	TRBV11-2	-	TGTGCCAGCAGCCTTCGAAACACCATATATTTT	CASSLRNTIYF
TRBJ2-1	-	TRBV5-1	-	TGCGCCAGCAGCTCCGACGGGGGAGCGGGCCGATACAATGAGCAGTTCTTC	CASSSDGGAGRYNEQFF
TRBJ1-1	-	TRBV14	-	TGTGCCAGCAGCCAAGAGGCCAGGGGATTTGGTCGGAACACTGAAGCTTTCTTT	CASSQEARGFGRNTEAFF
TRBJ1-1	few	TRBV19	-	TGTGCCAGTAGTACCGGGATGAACACTGAAGCTTTCTTT	CASSTGMNTEAFF